The 14 T cell receptor beta chains below all came from one sample that was sequenced in a study of cytomegalovirus exposure and HLA in healthy donors. Both 60 Vbeta primers and 13 Jbeta primers went into the PCR. Profiling relied on immunoSEQ multiplex PCR, and the TCRdb table lists in-frame clones only, not all of them. The sample includes under 120,000 clones, approximately 66% of them seen just once. Sequencing was carried out using PBMCs. The receptor set was obtained from a man aged 40-49 years in good health and CMV-seropositive.

The chain carries TRBV7-2 and TRBJ2-5; TRBD2 matches at 11 bases. Germline trimming cut 5 bases from V and 0 bases from J; bases unmatched to any gene: 5. This CDR3 comprises 16 residues. Germline-derived CDR1 and CDR2 are SGHTA and FQGNSA. The CDR3, as DNA: TGTGCCAGCAGCGCCCGACTAGCGGGGTACCAAGAGACCCAGTACTTC. It codes for CASSARLAGYQETQYF. Combining the CDR3 with reference TRBV7-2 and TRBJ2-5 gives the whole variable domain GAGVSQSPSNKVTEKGKDVELRCDPISGHTALYWYRQSLGQGLEFLIYFQGNSAPDKSGLPSDRFSAERTGGSVSTLTIQRTQQEDSAVYLCASSARLAGYQETQYFGPGTRLLVL.

This rearrangement joins TRBV19 to TRBJ1-3, with TRBD1 matching over 7 bases. In germline, CDR1 is LNHDA, CDR2 SQIVND (reference sequence). The CDR3 is made up of 15 amino acids. J lost 0 bases, V lost 5 bases, and 4 bases had no gene match. CDR3 bases: TGTGCCAGTAGTTGGACAGGAAGCTCTGGAAACACCATATATTTT. It translates to CASSWTGSSGNTIYF.

This clone was counted once. This chain joins TRBV6-5 and TRBJ2-5; 7 bases map to TRBD1. The ends lost 0 bases at V and 1 base at J; junction bases unmatched: 5. The CDR3 has 16 residues. The germline gives CDR1 MNHEY, CDR2 SVGAGI. The CDR3 bases are TGTGCCAGCAGTTACTCGACAGCAGGGGGCCAAGAGACCCAGTACTTC. As protein: CASSYSTAGGQETQYF.

The V call is TRBV5-1, the J call TRBJ2-2, with D possibly matching TRBD1 (5 bases). From germline, CDR1 is SGHRS and CDR2 YFSETQ. The CDR3 contains 14 residues. Trimming stripped 0 bases from V and 6 bases from J, with 9 bases between. DNA for the CDR3: TGCGCCAGCAGCTTGGGGGGCCGGGCCGGGGAGCTGTTTTTT. Amino acid sequence: CASSLGGRAGELFF.

V and J are TRBV19 and TRBJ2-1; D may be TRBD2 (5 bases). The CDR3 spans 16 residues. V was pared by 5 bases and J by 2 bases, with 16 bases between. Germline lookup yields CDR1 LNHDA and CDR2 SQIVND (reference sequence). The CDR3 protein is CASSPYSPSTYNEQFF. The CDR3 DNA reads as TGTGCCAGTAGTCCATACAGCCCTAGCACCTACAATGAGCAGTTCTTC. The full variable domain, in which reference TRBV19 and TRBJ2-1 provide the parts outside the CDR3, is DGGITQSPKYLFRKEGQNVTLSCEQNLNHDAMYWYRQDPGQGLRLIYYSQIVNDFQKGDIAEGYSVSREKKESFPLTVTSAQKNPTAFYLCASSPYSPSTYNEQFFGPGTRLTVL.

The chain has TRBV29-1 and TRBJ1-2; D gene unclear. Trimming took off 5 bases at V and 8 bases at J, with 12 bases between the two ends. The CDR3 runs 11 residues. Germline V lookup: CDR1 SQVTM, CDR2 ANQGSEA. CDR3 amino acids: CSVPQDGGYTF. CDR3 DNA sequence: TGCAGCGTTCCCCAGGATGGAGGCTACACCTTC.

Only a few counts were recorded for this clone. This chain joins TRBV6-5 and TRBJ2-1, with 7 bases aligning to TRBD1. The junction had 4 bases not matched to a gene; V was cut back by 9 bases and J by 8 bases. This CDR3 region has 11 residues. Germline V gene sequence: CDR1 MNHEY, CDR2 SVGAGI. In nucleotides, the CDR3 is TGTGCCAGTCAGGGGGTGGATGAGCAGTTCTTC. Translation: CASQGVDEQFF.

The CDR3 loop is CASSFRGRGTQTQYF. The CDR3, as DNA: TGTGCCAGCAGCTTTCGGGGGCGGGGGACGCAGACCCAGTACTTC. The V gene is TRBV5-6, the J gene TRBJ2-5; possible D gene TRBD2, 7 bases. Per germline, CDR1 SGHDT and CDR2 YYEEEE. This CDR3 spans 15 amino acids. V was pared by 2 bases and J by 6 bases, with 17 bases between.

The rearrangement uses TRBV7-2 and TRBJ1-1; D uncertain. Germline values: CDR1 SGHTA, CDR2 FQGNSA. This CDR3 spans 12 amino acids. Trimming removed 1 base at V and 11 bases at J, with 11 bases between. The CDR3 DNA sequence: TGTGCCAGCAGCTTAGATAGTTATGTGGCTTTCTTT. Protein: CASSLDSYVAFF.

V is TRBV29-1 and J is TRBJ2-5, with 13 positions matching TRBD2. The CDR3 runs to 16 residues. V dropped 7 bases and J dropped 6; count of bases not matched to a gene: 14. The V gene's germline CDR1 is SQVTM and CDR2 ANQGSEA. CDR3 nucleotide sequence: TGCAGCGAATTGCCTTGGACTAGCGGGGGTGGTCAGACCCAGTACTTC. This sequence encodes CSELPWTSGGGQTQYF.

V is TRBV19 and J is TRBJ1-5, with 9 bases identical to TRBD1. CDR1 and CDR2 (germline): LNHDA, SQIVND (reference sequence). J lost 7 bases, V lost 6 bases, and 10 bases had no gene match. The CDR3 length is 15 residues. CDR3 coding DNA: TGTGCCAGTAGCCCGGGACAGGGTCTAAACCAGCCCCAGCATTTT. This encodes CASSPGQGLNQPQHF.

This sequence joins TRBV7-8 and TRBJ1-1; D remains ambiguous. CDR3 size: 13 residues. The germline gives CDR1 SGHVS, CDR2 FQNEAQ. V shed 1 base and J shed 0 bases, with 3 bases lying between them. CDR3 sequence reads: CASSLDMNTEAFF. Here the CDR3 DNA reads TGTGCCAGCAGCTTAGACATGAACACTGAAGCTTTCTTT. The full variable domain, in which reference TRBV7-8 and TRBJ1-1 provide the parts outside the CDR3, is GAGVSQSPRYKVAKRGQDVALRCDPISGHVSLFWYQQALGQGPEFLTYFQNEAQLDKSGLPSDRFFAERPEGSVSTLKIQRTQQEDSAVYLCASSLDMNTEAFFGQGTRLTVV.

CDR3 sequence (DNA): TGTGCCAGCAGTGCCCAGGGGACCGCCGCTGAGAAACTGTTTTTT. Amino acid sequence: CASSAQGTAAEKLFF. The V and J genes are TRBV6-1 and TRBJ1-4; tentatively, D is TRBD1 (6 bases). V was cut by 4 bases and J by 11 bases, with 20 bases left in between. The CDR3 is 15 amino acids. In germline, CDR1 is MNHNS, CDR2 SASEGT.

The chain couples TRBV5-8 to TRBJ2-7, with 9 bases that match TRBD1. The length of the CDR3 is 16 residues. The germline V gene has CDR1 SGHTS and CDR2 YDEGEE. V shed 0 bases and J 12 bases; nucleotides not matched to a gene: 16. DNA for the CDR3: TGTGCCAGCAGCTTGGCGCGGGGACAGGGATCCCCAGGAGGGTACTTC. Translating it yields CASSLARGQGSPGGYF.